The present entry profiles one T cell receptor beta chain with its context. Its specificity is not known. The entry originates in a study of siplizumab effects on memory and regulatory T cells. The authors kept the mixed lymphocyte reaction cells in coculture at 37°C for five to six days. Each sample contributed about 10^5 TCR templates to the assay. Data came from immunoSEQ multiplex PCR; TCRdb stores just in-frame clones and leaves some out. The sample shows approximately 13,000 clones, approximately 37% of them seen only once. CDR3 size: 12 residues. J gave up 15 bases and V 3 bases, and 5 bases lay outside the gene matches. In germline, CDR1 is LNHDA, CDR2 SQIVND (reference sequence).

V is TRBV19 and J is TRBJ2-1; 10 bases are a match to TRBD1. What was sequenced was CFSE-low (dividing) CD8+ T cells sorted from an allogeneic mixed lymphocyte reaction. This clonotype was obtained from a human donor in good health; the cells came from an allogeneic mixed lymphocyte reaction. CDR3 residues: CASSIGQGDGFF. As DNA, the CDR3 is TGTGCCAGTAGTATTGGACAGGGGGATGGGTTCTTC.